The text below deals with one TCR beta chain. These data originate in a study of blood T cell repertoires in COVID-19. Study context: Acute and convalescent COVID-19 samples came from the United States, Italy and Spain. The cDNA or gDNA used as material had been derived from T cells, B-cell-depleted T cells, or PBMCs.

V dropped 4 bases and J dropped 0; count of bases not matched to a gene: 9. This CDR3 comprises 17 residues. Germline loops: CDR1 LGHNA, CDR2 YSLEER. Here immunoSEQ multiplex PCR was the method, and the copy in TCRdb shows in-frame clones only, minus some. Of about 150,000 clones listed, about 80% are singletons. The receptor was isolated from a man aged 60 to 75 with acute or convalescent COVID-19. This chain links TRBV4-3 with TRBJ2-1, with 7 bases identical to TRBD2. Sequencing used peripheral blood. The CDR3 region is CASSLQMGGSSYNEQFF. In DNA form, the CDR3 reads TGCGCCAGCAGCCTGCAGATGGGAGGGAGCTCCTACAATGAGCAGTTCTTC.